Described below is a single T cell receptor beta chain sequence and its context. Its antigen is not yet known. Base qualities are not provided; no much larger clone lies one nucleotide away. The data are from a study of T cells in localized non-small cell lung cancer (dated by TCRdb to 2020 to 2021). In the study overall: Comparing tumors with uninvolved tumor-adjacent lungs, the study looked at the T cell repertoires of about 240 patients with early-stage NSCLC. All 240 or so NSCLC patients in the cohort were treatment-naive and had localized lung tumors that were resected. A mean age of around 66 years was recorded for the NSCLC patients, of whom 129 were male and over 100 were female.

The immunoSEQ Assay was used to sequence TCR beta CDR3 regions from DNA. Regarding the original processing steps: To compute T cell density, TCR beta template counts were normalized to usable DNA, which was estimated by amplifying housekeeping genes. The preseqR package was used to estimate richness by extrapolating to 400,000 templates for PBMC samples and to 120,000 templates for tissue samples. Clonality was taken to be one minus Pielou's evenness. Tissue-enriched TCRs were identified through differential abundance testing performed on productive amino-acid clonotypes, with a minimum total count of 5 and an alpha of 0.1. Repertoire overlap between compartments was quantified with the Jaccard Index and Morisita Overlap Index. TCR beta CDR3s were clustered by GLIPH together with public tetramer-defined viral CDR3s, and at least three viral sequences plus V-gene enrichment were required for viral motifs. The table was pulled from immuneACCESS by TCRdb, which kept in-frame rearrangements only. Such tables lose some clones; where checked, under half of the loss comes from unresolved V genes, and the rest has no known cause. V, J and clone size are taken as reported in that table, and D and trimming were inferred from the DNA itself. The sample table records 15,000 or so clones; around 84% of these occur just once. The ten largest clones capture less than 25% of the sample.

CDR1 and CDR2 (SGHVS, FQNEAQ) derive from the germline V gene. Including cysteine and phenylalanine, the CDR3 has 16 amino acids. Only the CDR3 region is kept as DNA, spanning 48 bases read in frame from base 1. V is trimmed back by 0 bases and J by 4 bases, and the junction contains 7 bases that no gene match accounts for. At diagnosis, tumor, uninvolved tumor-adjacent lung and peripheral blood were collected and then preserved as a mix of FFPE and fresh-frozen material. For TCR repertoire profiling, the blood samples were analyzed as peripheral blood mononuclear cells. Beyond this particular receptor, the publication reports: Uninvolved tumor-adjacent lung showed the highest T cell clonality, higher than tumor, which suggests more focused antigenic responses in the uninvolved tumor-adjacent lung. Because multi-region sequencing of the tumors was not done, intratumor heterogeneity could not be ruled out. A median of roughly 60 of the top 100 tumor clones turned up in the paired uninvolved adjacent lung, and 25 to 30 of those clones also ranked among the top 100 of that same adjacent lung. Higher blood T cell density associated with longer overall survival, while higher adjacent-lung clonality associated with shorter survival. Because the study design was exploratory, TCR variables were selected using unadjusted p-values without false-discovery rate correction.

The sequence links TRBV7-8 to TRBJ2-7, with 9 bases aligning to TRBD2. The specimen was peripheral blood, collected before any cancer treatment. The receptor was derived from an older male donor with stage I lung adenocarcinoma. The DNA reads TGTGCCAGCAGCTTAGCGGGGTCTAGCGGGACATACGAGCAGTACTTC. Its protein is CASSLAGSSGTYEQYF.